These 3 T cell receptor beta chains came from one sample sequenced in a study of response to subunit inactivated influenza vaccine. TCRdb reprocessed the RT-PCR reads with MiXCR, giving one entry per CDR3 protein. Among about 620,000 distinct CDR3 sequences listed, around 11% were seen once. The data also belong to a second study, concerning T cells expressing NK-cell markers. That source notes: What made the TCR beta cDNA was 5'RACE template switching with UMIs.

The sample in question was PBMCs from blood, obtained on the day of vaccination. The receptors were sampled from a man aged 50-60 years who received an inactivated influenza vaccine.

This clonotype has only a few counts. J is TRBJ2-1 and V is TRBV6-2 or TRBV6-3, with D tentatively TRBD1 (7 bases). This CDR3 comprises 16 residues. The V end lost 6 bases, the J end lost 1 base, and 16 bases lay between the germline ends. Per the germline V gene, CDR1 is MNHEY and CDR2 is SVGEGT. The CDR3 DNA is TGTGCCAGCAGCCCCCGGAGGGGGCGGTCCTACAATGAGCAGTTCTTC. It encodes CASSPRRGRSYNEQFF.

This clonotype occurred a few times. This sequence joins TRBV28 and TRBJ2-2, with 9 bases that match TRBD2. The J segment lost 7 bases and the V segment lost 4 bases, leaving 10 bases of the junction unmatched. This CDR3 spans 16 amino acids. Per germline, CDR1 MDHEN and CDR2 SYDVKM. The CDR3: CASSSRGLARGGELFF. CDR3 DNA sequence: TGTGCCAGCAGTTCCCGAGGACTAGCGAGGGGCGGGGAGCTGTTTTTT. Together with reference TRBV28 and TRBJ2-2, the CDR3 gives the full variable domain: DVKVTQSSRYLVKRTGEKVFLECVQDMDHENMFWYRQDPGLGLRLIYFSYDVKMKEKGDIPEGYSVSREKKERFSLILESASTNQTSMYLCASSSRGLARGGELFFGEGSRLTVL.

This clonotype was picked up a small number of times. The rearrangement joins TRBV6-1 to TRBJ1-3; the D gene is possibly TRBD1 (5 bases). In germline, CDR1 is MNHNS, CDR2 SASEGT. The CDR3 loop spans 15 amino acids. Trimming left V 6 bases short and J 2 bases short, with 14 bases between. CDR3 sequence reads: CASRSGGTAGNTIYF. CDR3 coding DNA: TGTGCCAGCAGAAGCGGCGGGACTGCTGGAAACACCATATATTTT.